The 27 T cell receptor beta chains reported below all come from one sample, sequenced in a study of human T cells and chemical hapten exposure. Specified time point: patch test 2, 6 weeks after DPC sensitization. Treatment in this sample: therapeutic diphenylcyclopropenone sensitization with weekly scalp DPC. TCRdb reanalysed the RACE reads using MiXCR and keeps one entry per CDR3 protein. This sample has about 82,000 distinct CDR3 sequences, with around 7% found just once. The sample here was whole blood, taken in connection with sensitization to the hapten diphenylcyclopropenone (DPC). The receptors come from a woman aged 25 to 39 with alopecia areata. Some clones in this sample may be carry-over from other donors' samples.

The chain employs TRBV5-1 and TRBJ1-1; no firm D call. Germline V gene data show CDR1 as SGHRS and CDR2 as YFSETQ. The V and J ends lost 0 bases and 6 bases respectively, with 15 bases between them. The CDR3 runs to 15 residues. This CDR3 is CASSLGSSAGAEAFF. Written as DNA, the CDR3 is TGCGCCAGCAGCTTGGGAAGTTCGGCAGGCGCTGAAGCTTTCTTT.

The chain employs TRBV5-5 and TRBJ2-3; TRBD1 agrees at 7 bases. The CDR3 is 15 residues long. With V trimmed by 3 bases and J by 0 bases, 4 bases remained unmatched. The germline V gene encodes CDR1 SGHKS and CDR2 YYEKEE (reference sequence). The CDR3 reads CASSSRQGSTDTQYF. For the CDR3, the DNA is TGTGCCAGCAGCTCCCGACAGGGAAGCACAGATACGCAGTATTTT.

The gene calls are TRBV5-1 and TRBJ1-1; tentative D call: TRBD1 (6 bases). The V end lost 3 bases, the J end lost 8 bases, and 17 bases lay between the germline ends. Germline V CDR1 and CDR2: SGHRS, YFSETQ. The CDR3 has 14 amino acids. The CDR3 here is CASSWTRGGGEAFF. The CDR3 DNA reads TGCGCCAGCAGCTGGACCAGGGGAGGGGGAGAAGCTTTCTTT.

The table lists this clonotype with a few counts. The chain combines TRBV30 with TRBJ2-6, with D tentatively TRBD2 (6 bases). This CDR3 spans 17 amino acids. Deletions cut 7 bases from V and 1 base from J, with 20 bases between. Germline lookup yields CDR1 GTSNPN and CDR2 SVGIG (reference sequence). The CDR3 spells CAYNERRDRSGANVLTF. The CDR3 DNA follows: TGTGCCTACAATGAGAGGAGGGATCGTTCTGGGGCCAACGTCCTGACTTTC.

This clonotype was observed a few times. V gene TRBV6-2 or TRBV6-3 combines with J gene TRBJ2-3, with D unclear. V was pared by 2 bases and J by 1 base, with 4 bases between. The CDR3 spans 13 residues. Germline CDR1 and CDR2: MNHEY and SVGEGT. The CDR3 DNA is TGTGCCAGCAGTTACGGCGGCACAGATACGCAGTATTTT. Translated, it gives CASSYGGTDTQYF.

This clonotype was counted at least ten times. The chain is built from TRBV6-6 and TRBJ2-5, with 7 bases fitting TRBD1. Trimming took 7 bases from V and 5 from J; bases not matched to a gene: 7. The CDR3 consists of 13 residues. Germline lookup yields CDR1 MNHNY and CDR2 SVGAGI (reference sequence). The CDR3 spells CASTVTGEETQYF. CDR3 in DNA: TGTGCCAGCACCGTAACAGGGGAGGAGACCCAGTACTTC.

This chain uses TRBV6-2 or TRBV6-3 with TRBJ1-1, with TRBD1 matching 10 bases. Germline V gene sequence: CDR1 MNHEY, CDR2 SVGEGT. V shed 0 bases, J shed 3 bases, and the junction held 10 bases outside the gene matches. The CDR3 runs to 18 residues. The CDR3 loop reads CASSYSLWDRGSYTEAFF. The DNA of the CDR3 is TGTGCCAGCAGTTACTCGCTTTGGGACAGGGGATCCTACACTGAAGCTTTCTTT.

There are many counts of this clonotype. The chain is built from TRBV12-3 or TRBV12-4 and TRBJ2-3; 7 nucleotides agree with TRBD1. The junction had 8 bases not matched to a gene; V was cut back by 6 bases and J by 5 bases. The CDR3 runs to 14 residues. The CDR3 region has the DNA TGTGCCAGCAGACTTAGGGACAGACGAGATACGCAGTATTTT. Its translation: CASRLRDRRDTQYF.

The table lists this clonotype with a few counts. This chain links TRBV20-1 with TRBJ1-1; weak D call: TRBD1 (5 bases). V was pared by 2 bases and J by 3 bases, with 19 bases between. The CDR3 sequence is 16 residues long. CDR1 DFQATT and CDR2 SNEGSKA come from the germline V gene (reference sequence). This CDR3 reads CSARSPQGFGDTEAFF. The CDR3 nucleotides are TGCAGTGCTAGATCCCCTCAGGGATTCGGAGACACTGAAGCTTTCTTT.

This clonotype was recorded a few times. The chain is built from TRBV7-2 and TRBJ2-1; a weak D match, TRBD2 (6 bases). CDR3 length: 15 residues. The V gene's germline CDR1 is SGHTA and CDR2 FQGNSA. Trimming cost V 3 bases and J 3 bases, with 12 bases left between them. CDR3 loop: CASSLFGGLYNEQFF. The CDR3 DNA follows: TGTGCCAGCAGCTTGTTCGGGGGACTCTACAATGAGCAGTTCTTC. Full variable domain (rest looked up from reference TRBV7-2 and TRBJ2-1): GAGVSQSPSNKVTEKGKDVELRCDPISGHTALYWYRQSLGQGLEFLIYFQGNSAPDKSGLPSDRFSAERTGGSVSTLTIQRTQQEDSAVYLCASSLFGGLYNEQFFGPGTRLTVL.

The J gene is TRBJ2-3, the V gene TRBV5-8; 8 nucleotides agree with TRBD2. The length of the CDR3 is 17 residues. J gave up 2 bases and V 2 bases, and 10 bases lay outside the gene matches. The germline V gene has CDR1 SGHTS and CDR2 YDEGEE. CDR3 residues: CASSLGTNGGATDTQYF. The CDR3, as DNA: TGTGCCAGCAGCTTAGGGACTAACGGGGGGGCCACAGATACGCAGTATTTT.

This clonotype was recorded many times. The V gene is TRBV5-1, the J gene TRBJ2-7; 7 bases are shared with TRBD1. CDR1 SGHRS and CDR2 YFSETQ come from the germline V gene. The CDR3 consists of 14 residues. The trim removed 1 base at V and 5 bases at J, leaving 6 bases unmatched. CDR3: CASSLSGQNHEQYF. As DNA, the CDR3 is TGCGCCAGCAGCTTGTCGGGACAGAACCACGAGCAGTACTTC.

This clonotype showed up many times. The chain joins TRBV2 to TRBJ1-2; D is possibly TRBD1 (6 bases). The CDR3 totals 14 residues. From germline, CDR1 is SNHLY and CDR2 FYNNEI. V gave up 3 bases and J gave up 9 bases, with 17 bases separating them. The CDR3 nucleotides are TGTGCCAGCAGTGACCGACAGGAGAGGTACCGCTACACCTTC. Its protein is CASSDRQERYRYTF.

This clonotype was found a few times. The chain joins TRBV7-9 to TRBJ1-2, with 11 bases lining up with TRBD1. CDR1 and CDR2 from the germline V gene are SEHNR and FQNEAQ (reference sequence). With 6 bases clipped from V and 4 bases from J, the junction kept 10 bases outside the gene matches. The CDR3 extends over 16 amino acids. CDR3 in DNA: TGTGCCAGCAGACCTGTCACCGGGACAGGGGGCTATGGCTACACCTTC. Protein sequence: CASRPVTGTGGYGYTF.

This clonotype showed up many times. The chain carries TRBV20-1 and TRBJ2-6; D remains ambiguous. Trimming removed 2 bases at V and 2 bases at J, with 7 bases between. The CDR3 consists of 14 residues. Germline-derived CDR1 and CDR2 are DFQATT and SNEGSKA (reference sequence). The CDR3 loop reads CSARIVPGANVLTF. The CDR3 DNA follows: TGCAGTGCTAGAATTGTCCCTGGGGCCAACGTCCTGACTTTC.

At least ten counts were recorded for this clonotype. The chain has TRBV6-5 and TRBJ1-4, with D uncertain. CDR1 MNHEY and CDR2 SVGAGI come from the germline V gene. V was pared by 6 bases and J by 7 bases, with 18 bases between. CDR3 size: 15 residues. In nucleotides, the CDR3 is TGTGCCAGCAGCCTAAAACCCAGTTGGGGTGAAAAACTGTTTTTT. This translates into CASSLKPSWGEKLFF.

This clonotype has ten or more counts. The gene calls are TRBV30 and TRBJ2-1; 9 bases align to TRBD2. From germline, CDR1 is GTSNPN and CDR2 SVGIG (reference sequence). After removal of 1 base from V and 3 bases from J, the junction contained 7 bases not matched to a gene. CDR3 length: 16 residues. The CDR3 sequence: CAWSGGSGGYYNEQFF. The CDR3 coding sequence is TGTGCCTGGAGTGGGGGTAGCGGGGGCTACTACAATGAGCAGTTCTTC.

This clonotype was seen many times. The chain uses TRBV9 and TRBJ2-7; no clear D gene. CDR1 and CDR2 from the germline V gene are SGDLS and YYNGEE. The germline V and J ends were trimmed by 4 bases and 0 bases, with 11 bases remaining between them. This CDR3 contains 14 residues. CDR3 DNA sequence: TGTGCCAGCAGCCGACTTCAGAGCTCCTACGAGCAGTACTTC. It is translated as CASSRLQSSYEQYF.

At least ten counts were recorded for this clonotype. This chain connects TRBV12-3 or TRBV12-4 to TRBJ1-2, with unresolved D. The CDR3 runs 12 residues. V lost 5 bases and J lost 8, with 12 bases in between. In DNA form, the CDR3 reads TGTGCCAGCAGTCCATCCGGACGGGGCTACACCTTC. Its translation: CASSPSGRGYTF.

There are many counts of this clonotype. The chain has TRBV12-3 or TRBV12-4 and TRBJ2-1, with D perhaps matching TRBD2 (5 bases). The V and J ends lost 5 bases and 5 bases respectively, with 7 bases between them. The length of the CDR3 is 12 residues. The CDR3 region is CASSPGDNEQFF. CDR3 sequence (DNA): TGTGCCAGCAGTCCCGGGGACAATGAGCAGTTCTTC.

This clonotype came up a few times. The rearrangement joins TRBV29-1 to TRBJ2-2; 12 nucleotides line up with TRBD2. V lost 1 base and J lost 2; bases outside the gene matches: 8. The germline CDR1 and CDR2 sequences are SQVTM and ANQGSEA. This CDR3 has 18 residues. The CDR3 DNA reads as TGCAGCGTTGAAGGGACTAGCGGGGAGAACATAAACACCGGGGAGCTGTTTTTT. Its translation is CSVEGTSGENINTGELFF.

This clonotype was seen repeatedly, ten times or more. V is TRBV12-3 or TRBV12-4 and J is TRBJ1-5, with 8 bases aligning to TRBD1. The J segment lost 4 bases and the V segment lost 6 bases, leaving 11 bases of the junction unmatched. There are 16 residues in the CDR3. Written as DNA, the CDR3 is TGTGCCAGCAGACCCGACAGGGGAAACCCGAATCAGCCCCAGCATTTT. Protein product: CASRPDRGNPNQPQHF.

This clonotype was seen a few times. J is TRBJ2-1 and V is TRBV9; D not resolved. Between the trimmed V and J ends, which lost 0 bases and 6 bases, there was a span of 16 bases. The V gene's germline CDR1 is SGDLS and CDR2 YYNGEE. The CDR3 consists of 16 residues. CDR3 in DNA: TGTGCCAGCAGCGTAGGTCGCAGCTCCCGCGTCAATGAGCAGTTCTTC. This encodes CASSVGRSSRVNEQFF.

The V call is TRBV18, the J call TRBJ1-2; D is possibly TRBD1 (6 bases). The CDR3 totals 14 residues. Germline CDR1 is KGHSH and CDR2 is LQKENI. V was shortened by 6 bases and J by 6 bases, with 17 bases between the two germline ends. This chain's CDR3 is CASSELDRSNGYTF. The CDR3 coding sequence is TGTGCCAGCTCTGAACTCGACAGGAGCAATGGCTACACCTTC.

This clonotype was recorded at least ten times. This CDR3 reads CASSLLAVGGQPQHF. For the CDR3, the DNA is TGTGCCAGCAGTTTGTTGGCAGTTGGGGGTCAGCCCCAGCATTTT. V and J are TRBV28 and TRBJ1-5; D is perhaps TRBD1 (5 bases). Between the trimmed V and J ends, which lost 3 bases and 6 bases, there was a span of 15 bases. The germline CDR1 and CDR2 sequences are MDHEN and SYDVKM. CDR3 length equals 15 residues.

The rearrangement links TRBV12-3 or TRBV12-4 to TRBJ1-1, with D perhaps TRBD1 (6 bases). The germline V and J ends were trimmed by 1 base and 6 bases, with 12 bases remaining between them. The CDR3 has 14 residues. CDR3 residues: CASSLGGPVAEAFF. The DNA of the CDR3 is TGTGCCAGCAGTTTAGGGGGGCCCGTGGCTGAAGCTTTCTTT.

This clonotype appeared a few times. CDR3 in amino acids: CASNRGGQGAVEAFF. The CDR3 nucleotides read TGTGCCAGCAACCGTGGTGGGCAGGGGGCGGTTGAAGCTTTCTTT. V is TRBV7-9 and J is TRBJ1-1; 8 bases line up with TRBD1. Germline assignment: CDR1 SEHNR and CDR2 FQNEAQ (reference sequence). V lost 7 bases and J lost 7; bases outside the gene matches: 14. The CDR3 is made up of 15 amino acids.